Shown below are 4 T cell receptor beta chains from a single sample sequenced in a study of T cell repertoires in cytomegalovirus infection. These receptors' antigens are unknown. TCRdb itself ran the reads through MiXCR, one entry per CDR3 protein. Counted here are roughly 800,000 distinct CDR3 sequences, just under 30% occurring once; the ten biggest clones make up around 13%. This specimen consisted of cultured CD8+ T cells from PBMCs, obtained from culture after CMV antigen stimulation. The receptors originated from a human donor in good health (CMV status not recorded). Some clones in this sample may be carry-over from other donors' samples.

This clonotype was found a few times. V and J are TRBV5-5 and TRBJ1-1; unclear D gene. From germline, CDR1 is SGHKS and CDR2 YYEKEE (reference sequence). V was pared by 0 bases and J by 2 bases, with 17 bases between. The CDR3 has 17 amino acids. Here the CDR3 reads CASSLESARTGNTEAFF. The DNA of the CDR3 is TGTGCCAGCAGCTTGGAGTCTGCTCGGACCGGTAACACTGAAGCTTTCTTT.

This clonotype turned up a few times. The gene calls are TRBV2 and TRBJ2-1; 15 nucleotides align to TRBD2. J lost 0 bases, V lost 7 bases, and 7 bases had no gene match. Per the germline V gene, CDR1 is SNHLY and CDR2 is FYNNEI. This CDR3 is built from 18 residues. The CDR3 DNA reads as TGTGCCAGCAAAATGGGGACTAGCGGGGGGACCTCCTACAATGAGCAGTTCTTC. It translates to CASKMGTSGGTSYNEQFF. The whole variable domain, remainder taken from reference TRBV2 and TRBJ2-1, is EPEVTQTPSHQVTQMGQEVILRCVPISNHLYFYWYRQILGQKVEFLVSFYNNEISEKSEIFDDQFSVERPDGSNFTLKIRSTKLEDSAMYFCASKMGTSGGTSYNEQFFGPGTRLTVL.

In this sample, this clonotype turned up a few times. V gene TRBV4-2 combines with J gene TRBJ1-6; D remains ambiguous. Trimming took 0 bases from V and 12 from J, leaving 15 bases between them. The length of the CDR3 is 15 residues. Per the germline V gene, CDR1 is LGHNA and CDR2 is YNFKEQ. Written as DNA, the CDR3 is TGTGCCAGCAGCCAAGATGATCGGGTCGCGGAACCCCTCCACTTT. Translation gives CASSQDDRVAEPLHF.

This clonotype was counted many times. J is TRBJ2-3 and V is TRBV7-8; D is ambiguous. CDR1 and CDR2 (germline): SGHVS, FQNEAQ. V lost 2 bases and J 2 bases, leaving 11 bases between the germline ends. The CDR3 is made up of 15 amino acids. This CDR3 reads CASSLSETPTDTQYF. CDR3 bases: TGTGCCAGCAGCTTAAGTGAGACACCCACAGATACGCAGTATTTT.